Reported below is one T cell receptor (beta chain). This CDR3 has 12 amino acids. Germline V CDR1 and CDR2: SGHAT, FQDESV (reference sequence). V was shortened by 5 bases and J by 4 bases, with 7 bases between the two germline ends. This sample is drawn from a study of identical twins. A single record per CDR3 protein comes from TCRdb applying MiXCR to the 5' RACE reads. The table shows some 710,000 distinct CDR3 sequences, with 6% to 6.5% occurring only once. This sequence was found in a man in his late teens or twenties in good health. The chain joins TRBV11-1 to TRBJ2-3; D is unclear. What was sequenced was naive T cells sorted from blood. The CDR3 sequence is CASSANADTQYF. DNA for the CDR3: TGTGCCAGCAGCGCGAACGCAGATACGCAGTATTTT. Full variable domain (rest looked up from reference TRBV11-1 and TRBJ2-3): EAEVAQSPRYKITEKSQAVAFWCDPISGHATLYWYRQILGQGPELLVQFQDESVVDDSQLPKDRFSAERLKGVDSTLKIQPAELGDSAMYLCASSANADTQYFGPGTRLTVL.